This T cell receptor beta chain was found in a study of blood T cell repertoires in COVID-19. Study-level information: Some COVID-19 samples were acute and others convalescent; all came from the United States, Italy and Spain. Sample material is recorded as cDNA or gDNA derived from T cells, B-cell-depleted T cells, or PBMCs.

Germline-derived CDR1 and CDR2 are MDHEN and SYDVKM. The CDR3 consists of 16 residues. With 3 bases removed from V and 0 bases from J, the gap between germline ends came to 9 bases. The assay was immunoSEQ multiplex PCR, and TCRdb's table has in-frame clones only and misses some. The top ten clones hold around 0.9% of a sample with some 300,000 clones, 88% of them seen once. Those enrolled, adults aged roughly 18 to 89 years, came from 20 to 25 US areas. Cohorts were determined from participant-reported clinical history. What was sequenced was PBMCs or T cells enriched from blood (not recorded which). This TCR derives from a woman aged 25 to 39 who had recovered from COVID-19. The chain carries TRBV28 and TRBJ1-6; D is ambiguous. CDR3 bases: TGTGCCAGCAGTTTCTTTGGGAGCTCCTATAATTCACCCCTCCACTTT. This sequence encodes CASSFFGSSYNSPLHF.